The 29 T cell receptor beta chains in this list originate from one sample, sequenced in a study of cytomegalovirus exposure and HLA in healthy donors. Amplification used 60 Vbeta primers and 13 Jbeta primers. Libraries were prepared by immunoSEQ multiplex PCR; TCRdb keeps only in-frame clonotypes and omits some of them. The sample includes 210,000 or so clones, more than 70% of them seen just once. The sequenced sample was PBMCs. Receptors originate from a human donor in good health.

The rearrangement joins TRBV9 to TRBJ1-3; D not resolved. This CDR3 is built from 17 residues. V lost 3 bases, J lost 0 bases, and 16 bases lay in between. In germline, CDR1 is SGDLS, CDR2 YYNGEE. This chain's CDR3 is CASSAVARTFSGNTIYF. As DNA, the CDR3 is TGTGCCAGCAGCGCCGTAGCCCGGACTTTCTCTGGAAACACCATATATTTT.

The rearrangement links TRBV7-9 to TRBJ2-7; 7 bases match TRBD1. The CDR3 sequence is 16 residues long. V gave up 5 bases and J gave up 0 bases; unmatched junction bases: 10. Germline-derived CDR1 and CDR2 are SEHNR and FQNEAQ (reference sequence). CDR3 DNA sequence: TGTGCCAGCAGCCCCCTCGACAGGGACCTCTCCTACGAGCAGTACTTC. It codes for CASSPLDRDLSYEQYF.

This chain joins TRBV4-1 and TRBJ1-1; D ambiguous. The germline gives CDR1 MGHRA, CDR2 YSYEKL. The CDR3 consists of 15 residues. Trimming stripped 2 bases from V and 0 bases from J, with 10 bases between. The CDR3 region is CASSQLQALNTEAFF. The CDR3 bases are TGCGCCAGCAGCCAACTGCAGGCCCTGAACACTGAAGCTTTCTTT.

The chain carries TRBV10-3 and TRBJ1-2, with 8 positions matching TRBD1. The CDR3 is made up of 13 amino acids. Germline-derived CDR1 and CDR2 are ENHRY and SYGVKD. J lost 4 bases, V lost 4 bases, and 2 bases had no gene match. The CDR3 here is CAISAGTGYGYTF. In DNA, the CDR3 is TGTGCCATCAGTGCCGGGACAGGCTATGGCTACACCTTC.

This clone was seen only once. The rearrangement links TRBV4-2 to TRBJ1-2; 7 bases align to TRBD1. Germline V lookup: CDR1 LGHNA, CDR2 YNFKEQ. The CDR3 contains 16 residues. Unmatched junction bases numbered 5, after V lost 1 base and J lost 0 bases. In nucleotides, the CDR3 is TGTGCCAGCAGCCAAGCGGCGGGACAGCCTAACTATGGCTACACCTTC. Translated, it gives CASSQAAGQPNYGYTF.

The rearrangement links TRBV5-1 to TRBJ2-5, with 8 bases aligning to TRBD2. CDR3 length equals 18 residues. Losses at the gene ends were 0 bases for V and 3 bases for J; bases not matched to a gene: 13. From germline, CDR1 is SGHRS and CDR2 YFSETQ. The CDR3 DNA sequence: TGCGCCAGCAGCTTGGCCGACACGGGAGGGCCTGATGAAGAGACCCAGTACTTC. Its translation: CASSLADTGGPDEETQYF.

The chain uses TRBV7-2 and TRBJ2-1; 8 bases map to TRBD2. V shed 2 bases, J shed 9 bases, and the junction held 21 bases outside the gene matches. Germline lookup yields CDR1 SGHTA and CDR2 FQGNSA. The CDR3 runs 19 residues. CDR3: CASSLRSTLLRQSGGEQFF. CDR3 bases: TGTGCCAGCAGCTTAAGGTCTACCCTATTGCGGCAAAGCGGGGGTGAGCAGTTCTTC. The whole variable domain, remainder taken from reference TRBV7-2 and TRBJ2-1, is GAGVSQSPSNKVTEKGKDVELRCDPISGHTALYWYRQSLGQGLEFLIYFQGNSAPDKSGLPSDRFSAERTGGSVSTLTIQRTQQEDSAVYLCASSLRSTLLRQSGGEQFFGPGTRLTVL.

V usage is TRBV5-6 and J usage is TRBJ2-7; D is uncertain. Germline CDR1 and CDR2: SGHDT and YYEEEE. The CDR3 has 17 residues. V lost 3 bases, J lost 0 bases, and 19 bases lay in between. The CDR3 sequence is CASSSLLGPGRSYEQYF. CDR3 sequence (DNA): TGTGCCAGCAGCTCCTTGTTAGGCCCGGGTCGCTCCTACGAGCAGTACTTC.

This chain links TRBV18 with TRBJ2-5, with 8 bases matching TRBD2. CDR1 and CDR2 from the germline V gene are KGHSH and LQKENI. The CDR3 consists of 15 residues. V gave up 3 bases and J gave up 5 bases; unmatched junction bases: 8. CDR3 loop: CASSPGAGVEETQYF. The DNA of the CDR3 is TGTGCCAGCTCACCCGGAGCGGGAGTTGAGGAGACCCAGTACTTC.

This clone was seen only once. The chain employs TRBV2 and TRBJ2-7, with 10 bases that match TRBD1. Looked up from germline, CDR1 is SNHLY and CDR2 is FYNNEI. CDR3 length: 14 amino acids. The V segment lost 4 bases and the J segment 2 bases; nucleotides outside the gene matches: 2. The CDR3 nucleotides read TGTGCCAGCAGTGGGGACAGGGGTGCCTACGAGCAGTACTTC. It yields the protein CASSGDRGAYEQYF. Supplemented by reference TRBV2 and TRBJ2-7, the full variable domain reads EPEVTQTPSHQVTQMGQEVILRCVPISNHLYFYWYRQILGQKVEFLVSFYNNEISEKSEIFDDQFSVERPDGSNFTLKIRSTKLEDSAMYFCASSGDRGAYEQYFGPGTRLTVT.

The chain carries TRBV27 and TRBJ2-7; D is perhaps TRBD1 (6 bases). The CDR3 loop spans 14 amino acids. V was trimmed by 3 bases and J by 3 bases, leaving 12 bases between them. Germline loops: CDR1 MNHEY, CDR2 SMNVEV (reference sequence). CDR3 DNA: TGTGCCAGCAGTTTGGACAGCAGGGGCTACGAGCAGTACTTC. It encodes CASSLDSRGYEQYF.

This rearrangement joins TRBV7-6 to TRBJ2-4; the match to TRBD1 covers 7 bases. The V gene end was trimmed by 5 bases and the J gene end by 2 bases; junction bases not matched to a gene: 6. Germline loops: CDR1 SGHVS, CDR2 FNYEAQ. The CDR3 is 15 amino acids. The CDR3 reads CASSPGGMTKNIQYF. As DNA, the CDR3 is TGTGCCAGCAGCCCAGGGGGTATGACCAAAAACATTCAGTACTTC.

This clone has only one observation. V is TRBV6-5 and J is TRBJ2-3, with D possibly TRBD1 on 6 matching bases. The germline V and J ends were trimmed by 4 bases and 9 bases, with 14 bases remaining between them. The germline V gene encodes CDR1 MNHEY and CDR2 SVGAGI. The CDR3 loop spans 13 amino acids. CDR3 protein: CASSSPGHKTQYF. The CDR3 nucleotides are TGTGCCAGCAGTTCCCCGGGACACAAGACGCAGTATTTT.

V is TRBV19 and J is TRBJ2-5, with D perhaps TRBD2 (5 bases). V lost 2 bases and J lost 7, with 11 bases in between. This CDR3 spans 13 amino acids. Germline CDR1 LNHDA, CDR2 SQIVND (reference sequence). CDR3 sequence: CASSIHRDGTQYF. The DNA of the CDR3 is TGTGCCAGTAGTATACACCGGGATGGGACCCAGTACTTC. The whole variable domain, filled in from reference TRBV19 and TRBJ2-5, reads DGGITQSPKYLFRKEGQNVTLSCEQNLNHDAMYWYRQDPGQGLRLIYYSQIVNDFQKGDIAEGYSVSREKKESFPLTVTSAQKNPTAFYLCASSIHRDGTQYFGPGTRLLVL.

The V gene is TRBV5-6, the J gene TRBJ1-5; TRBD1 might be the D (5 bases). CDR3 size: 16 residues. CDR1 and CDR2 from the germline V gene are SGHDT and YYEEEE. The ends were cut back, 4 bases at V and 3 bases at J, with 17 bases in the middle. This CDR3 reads CASSRGRTRANQPQHF. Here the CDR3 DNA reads TGTGCCAGCAGCCGAGGACGTACCAGGGCCAATCAGCCCCAGCATTTT.

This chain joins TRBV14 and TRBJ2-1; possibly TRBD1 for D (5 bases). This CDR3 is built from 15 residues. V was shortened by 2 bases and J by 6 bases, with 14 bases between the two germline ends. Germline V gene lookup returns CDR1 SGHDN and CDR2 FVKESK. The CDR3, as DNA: TGTGCCAGCAGCCAACTGGCTCGACAGATCAATGAGCAGTTCTTC. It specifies CASSQLARQINEQFF.

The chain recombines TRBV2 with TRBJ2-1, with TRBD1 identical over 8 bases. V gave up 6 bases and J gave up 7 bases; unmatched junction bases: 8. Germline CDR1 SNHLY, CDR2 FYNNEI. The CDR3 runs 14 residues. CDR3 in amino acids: CASRSQGAVNEQFF. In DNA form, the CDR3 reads TGTGCCAGCAGAAGTCAGGGGGCAGTAAATGAGCAGTTCTTC.

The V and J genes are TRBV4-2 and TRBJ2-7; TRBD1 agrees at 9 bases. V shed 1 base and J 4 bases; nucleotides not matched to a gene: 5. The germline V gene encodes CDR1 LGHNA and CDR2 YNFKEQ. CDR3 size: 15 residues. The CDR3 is CASSQGDREKYEQYF. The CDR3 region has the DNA TGTGCCAGCAGCCAAGGGGACAGGGAAAAGTACGAGCAGTACTTC.

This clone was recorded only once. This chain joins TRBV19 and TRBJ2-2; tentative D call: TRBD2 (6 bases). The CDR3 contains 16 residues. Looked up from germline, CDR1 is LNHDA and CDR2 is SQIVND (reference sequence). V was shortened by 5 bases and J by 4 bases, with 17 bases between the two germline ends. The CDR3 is CASSPHGGGGTGELFF. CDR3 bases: TGTGCCAGTAGTCCTCATGGGGGAGGCGGCACCGGGGAGCTGTTTTTT.

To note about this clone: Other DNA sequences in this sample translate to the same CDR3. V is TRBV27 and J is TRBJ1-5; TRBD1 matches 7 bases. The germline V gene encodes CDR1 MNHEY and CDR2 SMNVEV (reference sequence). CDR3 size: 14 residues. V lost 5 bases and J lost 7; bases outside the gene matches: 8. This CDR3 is CASSPQGGGQPQHF. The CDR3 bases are TGTGCCAGCAGTCCTCAGGGGGGCGGGCAGCCCCAGCATTTT.

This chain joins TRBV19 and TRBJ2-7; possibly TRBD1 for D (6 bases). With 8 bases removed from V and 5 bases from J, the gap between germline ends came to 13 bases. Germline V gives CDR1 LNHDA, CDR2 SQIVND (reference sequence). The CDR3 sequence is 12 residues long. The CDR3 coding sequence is TGTGCCAGTGCTATGAAGGGGGACGAGCAGTACTTC. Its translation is CASAMKGDEQYF.

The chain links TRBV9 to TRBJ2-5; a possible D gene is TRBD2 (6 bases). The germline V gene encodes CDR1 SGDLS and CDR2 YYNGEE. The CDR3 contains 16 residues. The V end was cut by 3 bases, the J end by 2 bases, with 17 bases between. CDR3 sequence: CASSAETSSGQETQYF. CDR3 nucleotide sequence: TGTGCCAGCAGCGCCGAGACTAGTTCAGGGCAAGAGACCCAGTACTTC.

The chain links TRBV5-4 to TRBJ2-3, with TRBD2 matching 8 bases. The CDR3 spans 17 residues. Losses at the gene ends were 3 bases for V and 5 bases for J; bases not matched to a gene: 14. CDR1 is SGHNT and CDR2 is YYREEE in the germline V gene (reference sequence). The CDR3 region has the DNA TGTGCCAGCAGCTCGGGAGGGGGAGCTATAGTACGAGATACGCAGTATTTT. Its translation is CASSSGGGAIVRDTQYF.

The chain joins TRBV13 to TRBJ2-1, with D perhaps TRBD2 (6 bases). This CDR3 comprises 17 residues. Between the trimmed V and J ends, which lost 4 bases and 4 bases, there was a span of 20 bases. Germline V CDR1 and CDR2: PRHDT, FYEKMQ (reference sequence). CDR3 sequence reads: CASSSLLAEQSYNEQFF. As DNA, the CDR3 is TGTGCCAGCAGCTCACTACTAGCAGAGCAAAGTTACAATGAGCAGTTCTTC.

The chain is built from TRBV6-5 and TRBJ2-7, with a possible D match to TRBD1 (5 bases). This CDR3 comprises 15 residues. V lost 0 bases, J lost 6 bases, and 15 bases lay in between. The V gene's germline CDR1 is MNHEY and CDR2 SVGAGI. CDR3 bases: TGTGCCAGCAGTTACTCGGGGTCAGTAGGGGCCGAGCAGTACTTC. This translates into CASSYSGSVGAEQYF.

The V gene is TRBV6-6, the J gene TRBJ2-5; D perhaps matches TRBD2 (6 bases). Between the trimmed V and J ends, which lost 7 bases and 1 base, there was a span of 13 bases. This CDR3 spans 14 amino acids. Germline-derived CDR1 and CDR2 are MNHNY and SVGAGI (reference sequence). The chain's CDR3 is CASTPGTPQETQYF. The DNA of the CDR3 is TGTGCCAGCACCCCAGGGACTCCCCAAGAGACCCAGTACTTC.

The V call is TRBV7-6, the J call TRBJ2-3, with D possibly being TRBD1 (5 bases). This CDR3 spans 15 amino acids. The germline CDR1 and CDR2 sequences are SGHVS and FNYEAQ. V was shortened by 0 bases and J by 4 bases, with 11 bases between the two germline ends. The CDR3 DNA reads TGTGCCAGCAGCTTAGCGCTAGGGGCATCAGATACGCAGTATTTT. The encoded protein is CASSLALGASDTQYF.

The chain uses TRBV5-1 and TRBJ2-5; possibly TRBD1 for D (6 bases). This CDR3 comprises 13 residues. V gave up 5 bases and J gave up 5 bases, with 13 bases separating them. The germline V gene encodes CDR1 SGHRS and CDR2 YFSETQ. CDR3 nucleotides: TGCGCCAGCAGACCGACAGGCCGGGAGACCCAGTACTTC. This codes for CASRPTGRETQYF.

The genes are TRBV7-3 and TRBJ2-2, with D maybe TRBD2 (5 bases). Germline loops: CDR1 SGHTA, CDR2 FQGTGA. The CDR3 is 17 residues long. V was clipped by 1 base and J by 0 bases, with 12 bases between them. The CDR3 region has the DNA TGTGCCAGCAGCTTAAGAGCGGCGACTCCGAACACCGGGGAGCTGTTTTTT. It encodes CASSLRAATPNTGELFF.